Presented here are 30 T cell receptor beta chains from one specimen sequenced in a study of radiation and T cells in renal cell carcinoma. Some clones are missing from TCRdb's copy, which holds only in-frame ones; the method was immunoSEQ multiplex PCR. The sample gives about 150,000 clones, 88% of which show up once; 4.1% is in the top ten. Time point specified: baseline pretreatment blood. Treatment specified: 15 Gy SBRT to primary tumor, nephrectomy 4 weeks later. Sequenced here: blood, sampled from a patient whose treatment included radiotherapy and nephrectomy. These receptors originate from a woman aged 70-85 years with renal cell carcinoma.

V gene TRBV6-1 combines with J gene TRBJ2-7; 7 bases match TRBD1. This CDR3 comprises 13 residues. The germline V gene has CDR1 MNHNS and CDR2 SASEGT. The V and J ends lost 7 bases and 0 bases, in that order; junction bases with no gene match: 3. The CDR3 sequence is CASTRQGSYEQYF. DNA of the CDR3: TGTGCCAGCACCCGACAGGGCTCCTACGAGCAGTACTTC.

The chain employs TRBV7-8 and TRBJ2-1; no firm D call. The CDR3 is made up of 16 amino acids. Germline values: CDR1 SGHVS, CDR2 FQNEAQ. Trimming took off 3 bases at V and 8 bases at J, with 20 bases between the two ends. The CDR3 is CASSFVGWTLLDEQFF. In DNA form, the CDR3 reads TGTGCCAGCAGCTTCGTCGGTTGGACCCTTCTTGATGAGCAGTTCTTC.

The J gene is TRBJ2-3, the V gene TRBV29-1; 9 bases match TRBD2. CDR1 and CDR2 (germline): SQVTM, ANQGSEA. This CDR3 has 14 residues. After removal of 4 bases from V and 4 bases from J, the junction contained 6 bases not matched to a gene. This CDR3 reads CSVGASGTSDTQYF. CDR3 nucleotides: TGCAGCGTTGGGGCTAGCGGGACCTCAGATACGCAGTATTTT.

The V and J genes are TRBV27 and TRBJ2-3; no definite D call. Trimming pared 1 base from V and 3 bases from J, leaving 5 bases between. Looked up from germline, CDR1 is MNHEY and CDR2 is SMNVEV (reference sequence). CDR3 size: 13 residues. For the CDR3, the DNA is TGTGCCAGCAGTTTATTCGGGACAGATACGCAGTATTTT. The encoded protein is CASSLFGTDTQYF.

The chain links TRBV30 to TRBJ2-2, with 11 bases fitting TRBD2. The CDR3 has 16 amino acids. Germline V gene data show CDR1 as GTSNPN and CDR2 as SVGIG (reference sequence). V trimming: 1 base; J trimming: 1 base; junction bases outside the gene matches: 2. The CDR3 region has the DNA TGTGCCTGGAGTGGACTAGCGGGGATGAACACCGGGGAGCTGTTTTTT. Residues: CAWSGLAGMNTGELFF.

CDR3 nucleotides: TGTGCCAGCAGCTTAGCTGACAGTGCAGCTAACTATGGCTACACCTTC. Amino acid sequence: CASSLADSAANYGYTF. J is TRBJ1-2 and V is TRBV7-9; tentatively, D is TRBD1 (5 bases). Between the trimmed V and J ends, which lost 0 bases and 0 bases, there was a span of 11 bases. This CDR3 is 16 amino acids long. Germline-derived CDR1 and CDR2 are SEHNR and FQNEAQ (reference sequence).

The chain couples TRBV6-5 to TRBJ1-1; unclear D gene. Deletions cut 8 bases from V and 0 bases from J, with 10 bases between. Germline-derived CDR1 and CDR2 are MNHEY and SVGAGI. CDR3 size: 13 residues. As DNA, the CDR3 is TGTGCCAGCCGACGGTCGGTGAACACTGAAGCTTTCTTT. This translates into CASRRSVNTEAFF.

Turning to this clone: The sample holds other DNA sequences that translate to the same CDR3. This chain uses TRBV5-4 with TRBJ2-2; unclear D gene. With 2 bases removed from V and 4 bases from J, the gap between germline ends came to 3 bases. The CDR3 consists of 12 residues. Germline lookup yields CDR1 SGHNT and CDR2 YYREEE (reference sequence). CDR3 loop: CASSFGTGELFF. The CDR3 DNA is TGTGCCAGCAGCTTCGGCACCGGGGAGCTGTTTTTT.

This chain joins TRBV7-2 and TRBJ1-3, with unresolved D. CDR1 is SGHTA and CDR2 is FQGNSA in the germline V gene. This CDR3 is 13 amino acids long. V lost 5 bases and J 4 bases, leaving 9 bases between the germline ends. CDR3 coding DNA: TGTGCCAGCAGCCCGGCAGTCGGAAACACCATATATTTT. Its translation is CASSPAVGNTIYF.

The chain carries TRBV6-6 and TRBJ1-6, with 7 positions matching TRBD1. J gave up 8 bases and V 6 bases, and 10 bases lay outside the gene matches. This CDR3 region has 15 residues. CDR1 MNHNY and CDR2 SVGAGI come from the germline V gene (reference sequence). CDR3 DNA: TGTGCCAGCAGGACAGGGTTCCGAAGGGATTCACCCCTCCACTTT. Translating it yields CASRTGFRRDSPLHF.

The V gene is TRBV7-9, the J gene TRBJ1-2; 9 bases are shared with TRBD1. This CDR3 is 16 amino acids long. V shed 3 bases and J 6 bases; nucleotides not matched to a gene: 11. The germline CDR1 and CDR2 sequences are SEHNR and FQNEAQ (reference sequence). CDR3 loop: CASSFWGQGGNHGYTF. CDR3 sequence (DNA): TGTGCCAGCAGCTTCTGGGGACAGGGCGGGAACCATGGCTACACCTTC. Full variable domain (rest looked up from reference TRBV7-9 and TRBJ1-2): DTGVSQNPRHKITKRGQNVTFRCDPISEHNRLYWYRQTLGQGPEFLTYFQNEAQLEKSRLLSDRFSAERPKGSFSTLEIQRTEQGDSAMYLCASSFWGQGGNHGYTFGSGTRLTVV.

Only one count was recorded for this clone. The CDR3 nucleotides are TGTGCCAGCAGCTTACCCAAGGCCCTTAGTGAGCAGTTCTTC. Encoded protein: CASSLPKALSEQFF. The V call is TRBV7-9, the J call TRBJ2-1; no definite D call. Germline CDR1 is SEHNR and CDR2 is FQNEAQ (reference sequence). V was clipped by 2 bases and J by 9 bases, with 14 bases between them. The CDR3 has 14 amino acids.

For the CDR3, the DNA is TGTGCCAGCAGCCGGACCGACATCTCTTCCTACGAGCAGTACTTC. Residues: CASSRTDISSYEQYF. The rearrangement uses TRBV6-5 and TRBJ2-7; no clear D gene. CDR1 MNHEY and CDR2 SVGAGI come from the germline V gene. The CDR3 is 15 amino acids. Trimming took 6 bases from V and 1 from J, leaving 16 bases between them.

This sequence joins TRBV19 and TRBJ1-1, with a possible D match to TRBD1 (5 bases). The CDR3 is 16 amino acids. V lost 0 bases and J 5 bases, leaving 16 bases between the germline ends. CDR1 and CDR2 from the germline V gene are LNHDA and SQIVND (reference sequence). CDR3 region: CASSIDLAGRGTEAFF. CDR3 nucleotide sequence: TGTGCCAGTAGTATAGATCTTGCAGGGAGGGGAACTGAAGCTTTCTTT.

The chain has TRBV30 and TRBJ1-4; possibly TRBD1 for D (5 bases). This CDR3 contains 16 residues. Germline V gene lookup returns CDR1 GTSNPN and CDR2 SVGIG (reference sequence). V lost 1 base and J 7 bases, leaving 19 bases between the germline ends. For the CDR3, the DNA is TGTGCCTGGAGTGCCAAAGGTGCAGGGCGGGGTGAAAAACTGTTTTTT. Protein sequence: CAWSAKGAGRGEKLFF.

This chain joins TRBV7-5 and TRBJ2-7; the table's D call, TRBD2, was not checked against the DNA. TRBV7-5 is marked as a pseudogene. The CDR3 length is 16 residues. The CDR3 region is CARSRGGPLIEDEQYF. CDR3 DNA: TGTGCCAGATCTCGCGGGGGGCCCCTGATAGAAGACGAGCAGTACTTC.

CDR3: CASSLGSLQNTEAFF. The CDR3 DNA sequence: TGTGCCAGCAGCTTGGGGTCGCTGCAGAACACTGAAGCTTTCTTT. The chain combines TRBV5-4 with TRBJ1-1; D unresolved. V was cut by 0 bases and J by 1 base, with 10 bases left in between. The germline V gene has CDR1 SGHNT and CDR2 YYREEE (reference sequence). The CDR3 sequence is 15 residues long.

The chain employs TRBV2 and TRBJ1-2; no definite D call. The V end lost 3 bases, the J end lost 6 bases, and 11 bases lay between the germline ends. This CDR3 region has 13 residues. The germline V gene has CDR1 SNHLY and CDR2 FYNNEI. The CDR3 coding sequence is TGTGCCAGCAGTGACAGGTCAGACGATGGCTACACCTTC. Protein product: CASSDRSDDGYTF. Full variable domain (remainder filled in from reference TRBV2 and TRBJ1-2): EPEVTQTPSHQVTQMGQEVILRCVPISNHLYFYWYRQILGQKVEFLVSFYNNEISEKSEIFDDQFSVERPDGSNFTLKIRSTKLEDSAMYFCASSDRSDDGYTFGSGTRLTVV.

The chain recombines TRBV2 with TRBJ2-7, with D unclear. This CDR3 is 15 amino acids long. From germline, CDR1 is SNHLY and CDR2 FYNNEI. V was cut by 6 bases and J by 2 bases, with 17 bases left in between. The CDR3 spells CASRAGRLVPYEQYF. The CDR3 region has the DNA TGTGCCAGCAGAGCCGGGCGTCTCGTCCCCTACGAGCAGTACTTC.

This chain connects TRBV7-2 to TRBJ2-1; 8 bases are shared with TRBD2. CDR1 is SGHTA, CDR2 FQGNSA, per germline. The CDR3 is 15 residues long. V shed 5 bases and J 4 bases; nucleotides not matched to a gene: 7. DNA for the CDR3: TGTGCCAGCAGCAAGGTAGCGGGGACTTACAATGAGCAGTTCTTC. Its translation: CASSKVAGTYNEQFF.

The CDR3 nucleotides read TGTGCCATCGACTCTGGGGCCAACGTCCTGACTTTC. As protein: CAIDSGANVLTF. V gene TRBV6-1 combines with J gene TRBJ2-6; D uncertain. Germline V gene data show CDR1 as MNHNS and CDR2 as SASEGT. The V end lost 10 bases, the J end lost 0 bases, and 4 bases lay between the germline ends. CDR3 length equals 12 residues.

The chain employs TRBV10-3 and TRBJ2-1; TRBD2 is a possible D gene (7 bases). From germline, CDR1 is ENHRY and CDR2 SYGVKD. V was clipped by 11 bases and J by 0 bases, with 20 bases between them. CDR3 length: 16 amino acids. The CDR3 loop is CAAIPGGPSSYNEQFF. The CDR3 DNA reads TGTGCCGCCATACCGGGGGGCCCCAGCTCCTACAATGAGCAGTTCTTC.

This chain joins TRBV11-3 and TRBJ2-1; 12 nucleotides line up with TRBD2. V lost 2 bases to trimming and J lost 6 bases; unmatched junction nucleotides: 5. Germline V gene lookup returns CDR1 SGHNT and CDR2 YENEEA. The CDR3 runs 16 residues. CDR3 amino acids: CASSLHLLAGGNEQFF. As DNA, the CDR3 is TGTGCCAGCAGCTTACACCTACTAGCGGGGGGCAATGAGCAGTTCTTC.

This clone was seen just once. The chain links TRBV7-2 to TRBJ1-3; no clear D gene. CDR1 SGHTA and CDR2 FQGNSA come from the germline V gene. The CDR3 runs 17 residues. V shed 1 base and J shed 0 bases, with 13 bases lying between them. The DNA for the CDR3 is TGTGCCAGCAGCTTAGTCAGACAACGGAGCTCTGGAAACACCATATATTTT. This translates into CASSLVRQRSSGNTIYF.

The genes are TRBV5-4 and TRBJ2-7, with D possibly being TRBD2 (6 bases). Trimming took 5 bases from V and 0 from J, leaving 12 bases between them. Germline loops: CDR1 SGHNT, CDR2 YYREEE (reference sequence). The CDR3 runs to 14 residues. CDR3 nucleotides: TGTGCCAGCAGTAAACGGGACTCCTCCTACGAGCAGTACTTC. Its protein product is CASSKRDSSYEQYF.

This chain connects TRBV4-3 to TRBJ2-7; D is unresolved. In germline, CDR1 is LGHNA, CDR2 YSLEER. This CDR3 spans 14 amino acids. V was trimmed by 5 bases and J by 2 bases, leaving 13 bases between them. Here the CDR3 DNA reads TGCGCCAGCAGCGAAGGGCAGGCCGCCTACGAGCAGTACTTC. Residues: CASSEGQAAYEQYF.

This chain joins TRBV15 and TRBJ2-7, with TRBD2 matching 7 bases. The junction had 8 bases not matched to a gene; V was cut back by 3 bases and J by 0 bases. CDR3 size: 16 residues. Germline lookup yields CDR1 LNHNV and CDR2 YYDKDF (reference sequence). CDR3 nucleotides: TGTGCCACCAGCAGTTCCTACCGGGACTACTCCTACGAGCAGTACTTC. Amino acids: CATSSSYRDYSYEQYF.

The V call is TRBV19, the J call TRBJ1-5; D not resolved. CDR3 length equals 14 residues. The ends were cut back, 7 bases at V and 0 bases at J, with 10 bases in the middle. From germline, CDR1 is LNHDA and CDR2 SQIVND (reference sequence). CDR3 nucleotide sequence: TGTGCCAGTAAAATCCGGGTTAGCAATCAGCCCCAGCATTTT. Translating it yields CASKIRVSNQPQHF. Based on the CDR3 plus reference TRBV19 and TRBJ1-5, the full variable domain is DGGITQSPKYLFRKEGQNVTLSCEQNLNHDAMYWYRQDPGQGLRLIYYSQIVNDFQKGDIAEGYSVSREKKESFPLTVTSAQKNPTAFYLCASKIRVSNQPQHFGDGTRLSIL.

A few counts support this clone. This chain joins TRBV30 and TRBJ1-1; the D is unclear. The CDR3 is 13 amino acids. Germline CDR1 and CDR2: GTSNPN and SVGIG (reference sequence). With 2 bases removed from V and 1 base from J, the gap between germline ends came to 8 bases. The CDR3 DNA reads TGTGCCTGGAGTTTCGCGTCGAACACTGAAGCTTTCTTT. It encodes CAWSFASNTEAFF. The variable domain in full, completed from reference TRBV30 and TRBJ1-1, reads SQTIHQWPATLVQPVGSPLSLECTVEGTSNPNLYWYRQAAGRGLQLLFYSVGIGQISSEVPQNLSASRPQDRQFILSSKKLLLSDSGFYLCAWSFASNTEAFFGQGTRLTVV.

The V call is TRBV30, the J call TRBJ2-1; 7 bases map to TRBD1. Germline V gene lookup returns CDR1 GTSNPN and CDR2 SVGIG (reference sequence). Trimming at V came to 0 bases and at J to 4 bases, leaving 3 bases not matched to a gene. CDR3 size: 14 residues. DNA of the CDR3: TGTGCCTGGAGTGTGGGGACAGATTACAATGAGCAGTTCTTC. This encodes CAWSVGTDYNEQFF.